What follows describes a single TCR beta chain. Its antigen is not identified. From germline, CDR1 is SGHRS and CDR2 YFSETQ. Unmatched junction bases numbered 6, after V lost 1 base and J lost 2 bases. The CDR3 totals 16 residues. Sequenced by immunoSEQ multiplex PCR; TCRdb stores in-frame clones only, minus some. The sample comprises under 2.5 million clones, about 90% of which are singletons, and 0.37% rests with the top ten. The data are from a study of shared clonotypes between healthy human individuals. Study information: The people who gave samples were two women and a few men aged 18 to 49.

Overall study results and limits: The expectation was that sequencing depth would affect clonotype sharing among donors. Larger richness was generally estimated for naive than memory subsets. With several donors compared, 4% to 5% of naive CD4 clonotypes were shared.

The receptor was isolated from a young man in good health. Some clones in this sample may be carry-over from other donors' samples. The V gene is TRBV5-1, the J gene TRBJ2-3, with 8 bases that match TRBD2. Input material: naive CD4+ T cells from PBMCs. Subset defined: CD45RA+ positively selected. The DNA of the CDR3 is TGCGCCAGCAGCTTGAGTTTAGCGGGGACCACAGATACGCAGTATTTT. This encodes CASSLSLAGTTDTQYF.